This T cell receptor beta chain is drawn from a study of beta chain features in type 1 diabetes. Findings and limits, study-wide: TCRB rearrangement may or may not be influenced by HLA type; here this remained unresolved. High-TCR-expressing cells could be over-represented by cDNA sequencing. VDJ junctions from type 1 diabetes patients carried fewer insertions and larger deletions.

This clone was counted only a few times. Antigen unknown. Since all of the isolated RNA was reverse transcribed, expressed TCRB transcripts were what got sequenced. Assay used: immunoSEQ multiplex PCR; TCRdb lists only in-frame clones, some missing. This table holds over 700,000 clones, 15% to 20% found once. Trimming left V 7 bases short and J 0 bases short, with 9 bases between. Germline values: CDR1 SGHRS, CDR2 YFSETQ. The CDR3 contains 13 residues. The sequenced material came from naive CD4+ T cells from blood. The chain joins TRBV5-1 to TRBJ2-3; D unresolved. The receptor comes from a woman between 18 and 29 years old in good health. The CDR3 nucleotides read TGCGCCAGCGGGGTGGCTAGCACAGATACGCAGTATTTT. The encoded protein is CASGVASTDTQYF.